Below are 17 T cell receptor beta chains sequenced from a single sample in a study of T cells in Graves' hyperthyroidism and ophthalmopathy (dated by TCRdb to between 2017 and 2020). The library relied on multiplex PCR. This sample was sequenced with an Illumina HiSeq 2000. The TCR beta CDR3 regions were amplified from RNA transcripts. The first round of RT-PCR for the TCR CDR3 was performed with the HTBI primer set and the Qiagen OneStep RT-PCR kit. TCRdb applied fastp at Q25 and MiXCR to the public reads, then kept only in-frame beta chains. Duplicate CDR3 protein sequences are folded into a single record with the most common DNA and genes. This sample has hundreds of thousands of distinct CDR3 sequences in its table, and roughly 14% of those were observed once. The ten largest clones add up to roughly 13% of the sample. Sequencing used blood. The receptors were gathered from a man younger than 35 with Graves' ophthalmopathy.

The V gene is TRBV6-4, the J gene TRBJ1-5, with D possibly being TRBD1 (5 bases). The CDR3 consists of 14 residues. Germline V gene sequence: CDR1 MRHNA, CDR2 SNTAGT. The V end was cut by 4 bases, the J end by 3 bases, with 10 bases between. The CDR3 nucleotides are TGTGCCAGCAGTGCGGGGGGATCCAATCAGCCCCAGCATTTT. It codes for CASSAGGSNQPQHF.

This clonotype appeared many times. The chain joins TRBV7-2 to TRBJ2-7, with 14 bases identical to TRBD2. CDR3 size: 16 residues. V trimming: 5 bases; J trimming: 2 bases; junction bases outside the gene matches: 5. Germline CDR1 SGHTA, CDR2 FQGNSA. This CDR3 is CASSVPGLAGAYEQYF. In nucleotides, the CDR3 is TGTGCCAGCAGCGTCCCGGGACTAGCGGGGGCCTACGAGCAGTACTTC.

J is TRBJ2-7 and V is TRBV5-1; TRBD2 matches 8 bases. The CDR3 spans 15 residues. Germline trimming cut 3 bases from V and 6 bases from J; bases unmatched to any gene: 11. The germline gives CDR1 SGHRS, CDR2 YFSETQ. The CDR3 spells CASSSNSGAPCEQYF. The DNA of the CDR3 is TGCGCCAGCAGCTCCAATAGCGGGGCTCCCTGCGAGCAGTACTTC. The full variable domain, completed using reference TRBV5-1 and TRBJ2-7, is KAGVTQTPRYLIKTRGQQVTLSCSPISGHRSVSWYQQTPGQGLQFLFEYFSETQRNKGNFPGRFSGRQFSNSRSEMNVSTLELGDSALYLCASSSNSGAPCEQYFGPGTRLTVT.

The rearrangement uses TRBV7-9 and TRBJ2-5, with D uncertain. Germline lookup yields CDR1 SEHNR and CDR2 FQNEAQ (reference sequence). V was trimmed by 3 bases and J by 1 base, leaving 9 bases between them. This CDR3 has 14 residues. The CDR3 nucleotides are TGTGCCAGCAGCTTTGCGCAGTTCCAAGAGACCCAGTACTTC. Protein product: CASSFAQFQETQYF.

This clonotype was recorded many times. The chain couples TRBV18 to TRBJ2-3, with D hard to call. CDR1 is KGHSH and CDR2 is LQKENI in the germline V gene. The CDR3 loop spans 15 amino acids. With 3 bases removed from V and 4 bases from J, the gap between germline ends came to 14 bases. CDR3 protein: CASSPRVAVADTQYF. CDR3 DNA sequence: TGTGCCAGCTCACCGCGAGTGGCCGTGGCAGATACGCAGTATTTT.

This clonotype appeared many times. The V call is TRBV20-1, the J call TRBJ2-5; D could derive from TRBD1 or TRBD2 (5 bases each). V gave up 2 bases and J gave up 2 bases, with 12 bases separating them. The germline CDR1 and CDR2 sequences are DFQATT and SNEGSKA (reference sequence). This CDR3 region has 14 residues. CDR3 protein: CSARPLGEQETQYF. CDR3 in DNA: TGCAGTGCTAGACCGCTGGGGGAACAAGAGACCCAGTACTTC.

This clonotype was observed at least ten times. The chain carries TRBV4-2 and TRBJ2-5; no clear D gene. V shed 0 bases and J shed 3 bases, with 8 bases lying between them. The germline V gene encodes CDR1 LGHNA and CDR2 YNFKEQ. This CDR3 is built from 14 residues. The CDR3 here is CASSQDQREETQYF. The CDR3 nucleotides read TGTGCCAGCAGCCAAGACCAGCGAGAAGAGACCCAGTACTTC.

This clonotype was seen a few times. With a much larger clone just one base away, this may be a read error. The chain carries TRBV7-2 and TRBJ2-1; TRBD2 is a possible D gene (5 bases). This CDR3 spans 16 amino acids. From germline, CDR1 is SGHTA and CDR2 FQGNSA. Between the trimmed V and J ends, which lost 5 bases and 2 bases, there was a span of 16 bases. The CDR3 protein is CASSGLTGSPYNEQFF. CDR3 DNA: TGTGCCAGCAGCGGTTTAACGGGGAGCCCCTACAATGAGCAGTTCTTC.

This clonotype came up many times. This chain joins TRBV24-1 and TRBJ1-5; 8 bases align to TRBD1. Germline-derived CDR1 and CDR2 are KGHDR and SFDVKD. The CDR3 runs to 16 residues. J was trimmed by 4 bases and V by 2 bases; bases with no gene match: 6. The CDR3 is CATSDSGQGVNQPQHF. In nucleotides, the CDR3 is TGTGCCACCAGTGATTCCGGACAGGGCGTAAATCAGCCCCAGCATTTT.

This clonotype was detected ten times or more. The chain recombines TRBV2 with TRBJ2-5; 10 bases match TRBD2. CDR3 length: 12 amino acids. J gave up 5 bases and V 11 bases, and 5 bases lay outside the gene matches. CDR1 and CDR2 from the germline V gene are SNHLY and FYNNEI. The CDR3 is CAGKREGETQYF. In nucleotides, the CDR3 is TGTGCCGGCAAGCGGGAGGGGGAGACCCAGTACTTC.

This clonotype was counted only a few times. The V and J genes are TRBV9 and TRBJ1-5, with TRBD1 as a possible D gene (6 bases). The CDR3 length is 15 residues. Germline V gene sequence: CDR1 SGDLS, CDR2 YYNGEE. Deletions cut 3 bases from V and 5 bases from J, with 15 bases between. CDR3 sequence reads: CASSAAGAVDQPQHF. CDR3 in DNA: TGTGCCAGCAGCGCCGCGGGGGCCGTCGATCAGCCCCAGCATTTT.

This clonotype appeared many times. The V gene is TRBV24-1, the J gene TRBJ2-7; 10 nucleotides agree with TRBD1. Per germline, CDR1 KGHDR and CDR2 SFDVKD. Trimming cost V 4 bases and J 3 bases; bases outside gene matches: 5. CDR3 length equals 15 residues. The CDR3 DNA reads TGTGCCACCAGTGACCCGGGACAGGGGAACTACGAGCAGTACTTC. Protein: CATSDPGQGNYEQYF.

The rearrangement joins TRBV20-1 to TRBJ1-2; D is unclear. Germline V lookup: CDR1 DFQATT, CDR2 SNEGSKA (reference sequence). V dropped 6 bases and J dropped 6 bases, with 14 bases sitting between them. The CDR3 has 12 residues. CDR3: CSAPTYSDGYTF. The CDR3 DNA reads as TGCAGTGCCCCGACCTATTCCGATGGCTACACCTTC.

This clonotype has ten or more counts. V and J are TRBV11-3 and TRBJ2-5; D remains unclear. The CDR3 consists of 15 residues. Per the germline V gene, CDR1 is SGHNT and CDR2 is YENEEA. V dropped 1 base and J dropped 0 bases, with 9 bases sitting between them. The CDR3 sequence: CASSLVAQNQETQYF. The CDR3 DNA reads TGTGCCAGCAGCTTAGTAGCCCAGAACCAAGAGACCCAGTACTTC.

The gene calls are TRBV4-1 and TRBJ2-1, with 11 nucleotides matching TRBD2. Trimming at V came to 3 bases and at J to 11 bases, leaving 3 bases not matched to a gene. Per germline, CDR1 MGHRA and CDR2 YSYEKL. The CDR3 length is 13 residues. This chain's CDR3 is CASSQGTSGKQFF. The CDR3, as DNA: TGCGCCAGCAGCCAGGGGACTAGCGGAAAGCAGTTCTTC.

This clonotype turned up a few times. This may be a read error: a much more frequent sequence differs by one nucleotide. V is TRBV12-3 or TRBV12-4 and J is TRBJ1-5; 9 positions agree with TRBD1. The length of the CDR3 is 15 residues. In DNA form, the CDR3 reads TGTGCCAGCAGACGGTCGGGGACAGGGAATCGGCCCCAGCATTTT. Protein product: CASRRSGTGNRPQHF.

The V call is TRBV6-2 or TRBV6-3, the J call TRBJ2-7; 15 nucleotides line up with TRBD2. Trimming cost V 2 bases and J 7 bases; bases outside gene matches: 3. CDR3 length: 15 residues. Germline values: CDR1 MNHEY, CDR2 SVGEGT. CDR3 loop: CASSYGLAGGAEQYF. The CDR3 region has the DNA TGTGCCAGCAGTTACGGACTAGCGGGAGGGGCAGAGCAGTACTTC.